The 19 T cell receptor beta chains below all came from one sample that was sequenced in a study of human T cells and chemical hapten exposure. Documented time point: patch test 1, 2 weeks after DPC sensitization. Treatment defined: therapeutic diphenylcyclopropenone sensitization with weekly scalp DPC. TCRdb reprocessed the RACE reads with MiXCR, giving one entry per CDR3 protein. The sample has 300,000 to 400,000 distinct CDR3 sequences, approximately 6.9% seen once. The specimen was whole blood, collected in connection with sensitization to the hapten diphenylcyclopropenone (DPC). All receptors derive from a woman aged 18-29 years with alopecia areata. Some clones in this sample may be carry-over from other donors' samples.

The chain combines TRBV27 with TRBJ2-1; D is possibly TRBD2 (6 bases). Germline lookup yields CDR1 MNHEY and CDR2 SMNVEV (reference sequence). This CDR3 has 13 amino acids. V was cut by 8 bases and J by 3 bases, with 11 bases left in between. The CDR3 protein is CASRGGNYNEQFF. CDR3 coding DNA: TGTGCCAGCCGTGGGGGGAACTACAATGAGCAGTTCTTC.

This clonotype was counted only a few times. The rearrangement uses TRBV6-6 and TRBJ1-2; D unresolved. Germline V gene sequence: CDR1 MNHNY, CDR2 SVGAGI (reference sequence). The CDR3 length is 13 residues. V lost 4 bases and J lost 1, with 7 bases in between. CDR3 in amino acids: CASSFSVNYGYTF. DNA for the CDR3: TGTGCCAGCAGTTTTTCAGTTAACTATGGCTACACCTTC.

This chain connects TRBV29-1 to TRBJ1-5; 8 nucleotides align to TRBD1. The germline CDR1 and CDR2 sequences are SQVTM and ANQGSEA. The length of the CDR3 is 19 residues. Losses at the gene ends were 2 bases for V and 3 bases for J; bases not matched to a gene: 18. The CDR3, as DNA: TGCAGCGTTGAAAAGAGGGCAGGGGGCCCTCTGGGGATCAATCAGCCCCAGCATTTT. Amino acids: CSVEKRAGGPLGINQPQHF.

At least ten counts were recorded for this clonotype. The chain couples TRBV13 to TRBJ1-1, with D perhaps matching TRBD1 (5 bases). Per the germline V gene, CDR1 is PRHDT and CDR2 is FYEKMQ (reference sequence). The CDR3 is 13 residues long. V was cut by 4 bases and J by 7 bases, with 13 bases left in between. The CDR3 DNA is TGTGCCAGCAGCTCCGGGACCGTAGGTGAAGCTTTCTTT. This sequence encodes CASSSGTVGEAFF. Full variable domain (outside the CDR3, taken from reference TRBV13 and TRBJ1-1): AAGVIQSPRHLIKEKRETATLKCYPIPRHDTVYWYQQGPGQDPQFLISFYEKMQSDKGSIPDRFSAQQFSDYHSELNMSSLELGDSALYFCASSSGTVGEAFFGQGTRLTVV.

The CDR3 here is CASSLDFTDVSSYEQYF. DNA of the CDR3: TGCGCCAGCAGCTTGGATTTTACGGACGTTAGCTCCTACGAGCAGTACTTC. This chain connects TRBV5-1 to TRBJ2-7; D uncertain. Germline CDR1 SGHRS, CDR2 YFSETQ. Trimming left V 0 bases short and J 0 bases short, with 16 bases between. This CDR3 has 17 amino acids.

This clonotype was seen more than once but under ten times. The chain uses TRBV20-1 and TRBJ1-6; weak D call: TRBD1 (6 bases). CDR3 length: 14 residues. CDR1 is DFQATT, CDR2 SNEGSKA, per germline (reference sequence). Trimming shortened V by 3 bases and J by 6 bases, and 12 bases separated the two germline ends. The CDR3 spells CSASGGPGNSPLHF. The CDR3 DNA is TGCAGTGCTAGCGGGGGGCCGGGTAATTCACCCCTCCACTTT.

The chain recombines TRBV20-1 with TRBJ1-2, with 7 bases identical to TRBD1. Trimming took 5 bases from V and 6 from J; bases not matched to a gene: 3. This CDR3 contains 11 residues. Per the germline V gene, CDR1 is DFQATT and CDR2 is SNEGSKA (reference sequence). CDR3 amino acids: CSAGGQNGYTF. The CDR3 DNA sequence: TGCAGTGCTGGGGGACAGAATGGCTACACCTTC.

The chain uses TRBV2 and TRBJ1-4, with 7 bases matching TRBD1. The V and J ends lost 6 bases and 6 bases, in that order; junction bases with no gene match: 7. The CDR3 length is 14 residues. Germline lookup yields CDR1 SNHLY and CDR2 FYNNEI. The chain's CDR3 is CASSDRAGDEKLFF. For the CDR3, the DNA is TGTGCCAGCAGCGACAGGGCCGGGGATGAAAAACTGTTTTTT.

This clonotype was seen only a few times. CDR3 coding DNA: TGTGCCAGCAGCATCGATAGGGGGGTGAAGTACTTC. Its translation is CASSIDRGVKYF. V and J are TRBV5-4 and TRBJ2-7; D could derive from TRBD1 or TRBD2 (6 bases each). V was pared by 4 bases and J by 11 bases, with 16 bases between. The CDR3 runs to 12 residues. Looked up from germline, CDR1 is SGHNT and CDR2 is YYREEE (reference sequence).

The chain has TRBV20-1 and TRBJ1-5; D is undetermined. The V gene lost 3 bases and the J gene lost 9 bases, with 12 bases spanning the gap. CDR1 DFQATT and CDR2 SNEGSKA come from the germline V gene (reference sequence). The length of the CDR3 is 12 residues. The DNA of the CDR3 is TGCAGTGCTAGTCTTATTGAGGGGCCCCAGCATTTT. It translates to CSASLIEGPQHF.

The rearrangement joins TRBV4-3 to TRBJ1-6; no clear D gene. Germline V CDR1 and CDR2: LGHNA, YSLEER. This CDR3 is 17 amino acids long. Trimming took 0 bases from V and 5 from J, leaving 14 bases between them. The CDR3 region has the DNA TGCGCCAGCAGCCAAGATTCGGGGAGAAGGGATAATTCACCCCTCCACTTT. This codes for CASSQDSGRRDNSPLHF.

This clonotype was detected a few times. The chain joins TRBV5-1 to TRBJ1-5, with 8 bases identical to TRBD1. The CDR3 covers 15 residues. V lost 4 bases, J lost 6 bases, and 9 bases stayed unmatched. Germline CDR1 and CDR2: SGHRS and YFSETQ. The CDR3 reads CASSIGTGFLQPQHF. CDR3 coding DNA: TGCGCCAGCAGCATCGGGACAGGTTTTCTTCAGCCCCAGCATTTT.

This clonotype was seen only a few times. The chain combines TRBV6-5 with TRBJ2-3; possibly TRBD2 for D (6 bases). This CDR3 has 16 residues. V was trimmed by 5 bases and J by 2 bases, leaving 17 bases between them. Germline CDR1 is MNHEY and CDR2 is SVGAGI. In nucleotides, the CDR3 is TGTGCCAGCAGTAGGGCGGGGATGGACCCCACAGATACGCAGTATTTT. Its translation is CASSRAGMDPTDTQYF.

This clonotype has at least ten counts. The V gene is TRBV29-1, the J gene TRBJ2-3, with D maybe TRBD1 (6 bases). The CDR3 has 14 residues. Trimming left V 7 bases short and J 1 base short, with 15 bases between. Germline CDR1 SQVTM, CDR2 ANQGSEA. The CDR3 DNA is TGCAGCGCTGTAGGCAGGGGTGGCACAGATACGCAGTATTTT. Amino acids: CSAVGRGGTDTQYF.

Many counts were recorded for this clonotype. The chain recombines TRBV12-3 or TRBV12-4 with TRBJ2-1; TRBD2 might be the D (5 bases). V was clipped by 6 bases and J by 9 bases, with 15 bases between them. There are 13 residues in the CDR3. The CDR3 spells CASSLTRSSEQFF. Written as DNA, the CDR3 is TGTGCCAGCAGCCTAACTAGGTCCAGTGAGCAGTTCTTC.

This clonotype showed up many times. The genes are TRBV20-1 and TRBJ2-3; D could derive from TRBD1 or TRBD2 (6 bases each). The CDR3 loop spans 12 amino acids. With 6 bases removed from V and 7 bases from J, the gap between germline ends came to 14 bases. Germline loops: CDR1 DFQATT, CDR2 SNEGSKA (reference sequence). CDR3 in amino acids: CSAGTGANTQYF. CDR3 coding DNA: TGCAGTGCCGGGACGGGGGCTAATACGCAGTATTTT.

This chain uses TRBV20-1 with TRBJ2-1, with no clear D. CDR1 and CDR2 from the germline V gene are DFQATT and SNEGSKA (reference sequence). The CDR3 has 10 amino acids. V lost 5 bases, J lost 9 bases, and 8 bases lay in between. This chain's CDR3 is CSARHLEQFF. The CDR3 nucleotides are TGCAGTGCTCGTCACCTTGAGCAGTTCTTC.

The chain is built from TRBV20-1 and TRBJ1-6; D is ambiguous. The CDR3 contains 15 residues. The V end lost 3 bases, the J end lost 5 bases, and 14 bases lay between the germline ends. Germline V lookup: CDR1 DFQATT, CDR2 SNEGSKA (reference sequence). CDR3 in amino acids: CSASIRVGDNSPLHF. The DNA of the CDR3 is TGCAGTGCTAGTATCCGGGTAGGCGATAATTCACCCCTCCACTTT.

This clonotype was found a few times. V gene TRBV5-4 combines with J gene TRBJ1-2, with TRBD1 matching 12 bases. This CDR3 is 15 amino acids long. CDR1 is SGHNT and CDR2 is YYREEE in the germline V gene (reference sequence). The junction had 6 bases not matched to a gene; V was cut back by 3 bases and J by 6 bases. The CDR3 region is CASSSSGTGGHGYTF. CDR3 nucleotides: TGTGCCAGCAGCTCTTCCGGGACAGGGGGCCATGGCTACACCTTC.